A selection of T cell receptor beta chains follows, all from one sample in a study of glioma-infiltrating T cells. TCRdb independently ran MiXCR on the multiplex PCR reads; one entry per CDR3 protein. The sample shows a few hundred thousand distinct CDR3 sequences, less than 50% of them seen only once. Sequencing was performed on glioma tissue, nonneoplastic brain tissue, or PBMCs (not recorded which). The receptors were gathered from a human donor with low-grade glioma or glioblastoma, undergoing nonglioma brain surgery, or in good health (not recorded which). Each CDR3 is given with its conserved first and last residue. The D gene is left open where the match is weak. For some rows the clone size is stated as once, few or many, or as a class when expanded; others skip it.

j_call clone_size v_call d_call cdr3_aa cdr3_nt
TRBJ1-2 NA TRBV20-1 NA CSARGGREAGDYGYTF TGCAGTGCTAGAGGGGGTAGAGAGGCAGGGGATTATGGCTACACCTTC
TRBJ2-5 NA TRBV7-9 NA CASSFGGQETQYF TGTGCCAGCAGCTTCGGCGGCCAAGAGACCCAGTACTTC
TRBJ1-2 few TRBV27 NA CASSSGMEGFYGYTF TGTGCCAGCAGTTCCGGTATGGAAGGCTTCTATGGCTACACCTTC
TRBJ1-3 many TRBV27 NA CASIARSGSPGNTIYF TGTGCCAGCATCGCCCGCTCCGGGAGCCCTGGAAACACCATATATTTT
TRBJ1-1 NA TRBV28 NA CASSLSPAGGSFEAFF TGTGCCAGCAGTTTAAGTCCGGCGGGGGGTTCCTTTGAAGCTTTCTTT
TRBJ1-2 many TRBV27 TRBD1 CAIEGDRAFLRGGYTF TGTGCCATCGAGGGGGACAGAGCCTTTCTGAGGGGTGGCTACACCTTC
TRBJ2-5 NA TRBV6-2/TRBV6-3 NA CAISQFRDQETQYF TGTGCCATCAGTCAGTTCAGAGACCAAGAGACACAGTACTTC
TRBJ1-1 NA TRBV7-9 NA CASSLVASTEAFF TGTGCCAGCAGCTTGGTCGCTAGCACTGAAGCTTTCTTT
TRBJ2-5 NA TRBV3-1 NA CASSQGVFQQETQYF TGTGCCAGCAGTCAAGGGGTCTTTCAGCAAGAGACCCAGTACTTC
TRBJ2-7 NA TRBV2 NA CASGRDFCYF TGTGCCAGCGGTCGGGACTTCTGCTACTTC
TRBJ2-5 many TRBV2 NA CASSTGRETQYF TGTGCCAGCAGTACCGGGAGAGAGACCCAGTACTTC
TRBJ2-7 NA TRBV28 TRBD1 CASSLGDRTSYEQYF TGTGCCAGCAGTCTCGGGGACAGGACATCATACGAGCAGTACTTC
TRBJ2-1 NA TRBV5-5 NA CASSLGLSYYNEQFF TGTGCCAGCAGCTTGGGACTGTCCTACTACAATGAGCAGTTCTTC
TRBJ1-2 many TRBV27 NA CASSINRAVYGYTF TGTGCCAGCAGTATAAACCGGGCCGTCTATGGCTACACCTTC
TRBJ1-2 NA TRBV20-1 NA CSVESVLPNYGYTF TGCAGCGTTGAAAGCGTTCTCCCTAACTATGGCTACACCTTC
TRBJ2-3 many TRBV20-1 TRBD2 CSAPTSGSTDTQYF TGCAGTGCACCTACTAGCGGGAGCACAGATACGCAGTATTTT
TRBJ2-1 few TRBV15 NA CATSRDGPWGVSYNEQFF TGTGCCACCAGCAGAGATGGCCCCTGGGGGGTCTCCTACAATGAGCAGTTCTTC
TRBJ1-3 NA TRBV20-1 NA CSAIPPEASSGNTIYF TGCAGTGCCATCCCCCCGGAGGCGAGTTCTGGAAACACCATATATTTT
TRBJ1-5 few TRBV7-2 NA CASSLSWGANQPQHF TGTGCCAGCAGCTTATCATGGGGGGCCAATCAGCCCCAGCATTTT
TRBJ1-1 NA TRBV7-9 NA CASSLGYGAMNTEAFF TGTGCCAGCAGCTTAGGTTACGGGGCCATGAACACTGAAGCTTTCTTT
TRBJ2-7 few TRBV28 TRBD2 CASSSPPGLASNEQYF TGTGCCAGCAGTAGTCCCCCGGGACTAGCTTCAAACGAGCAGTACTTC
TRBJ2-1 NA TRBV3-1 TRBD2 CASSPPRGSGTTGDEQFF TGTGCCAGCAGCCCCCCCCGGGGAAGCGGGACTACGGGGGATGAGCAGTTCTTC
TRBJ2-7 few TRBV7-3 TRBD2 CASSLTRTSGEQYF TGTGCCAGCAGCCTTACAAGGACTAGCGGAGAGCAGTACTTC
TRBJ1-1 many TRBV6-2/TRBV6-3 NA CATMRGRDAEAFF TGTGCCACCATGCGAGGGAGAGATGCTGAAGCTTTCTTT
TRBJ2-4 NA TRBV29-1 TRBD1 CSVTGTGGMNIQYF TGCAGCGTTACCGGGACAGGGGGCATGAACATTCAGTACTTC
TRBJ2-3 few TRBV20-1 TRBD2 CSPRGGMASSDTQYF TGCAGTCCAAGGGGAGGGATGGCGTCGTCAGATACGCAGTATTTT
TRBJ1-4 few TRBV28 TRBD1 CACRDSQEKLFF TGTGCCTGCCGGGACAGCCAAGAAAAACTGTTTTTT
TRBJ2-7 NA TRBV4-1 TRBD1 CVSSRLDRGDYEQYF TGCGTTAGCAGCCGGCTGGACAGGGGAGACTACGAGCAGTACTTC
TRBJ1-2 many TRBV24-1 NA CATSPNYGYTF TGTGCCACCAGTCCCAACTATGGCTACACCTTC
TRBJ2-1 NA TRBV12-3/TRBV12-4 NA CASSPTDTFNNEQFF TGTGCCAGCAGTCCGACAGACACCTTTAACAATGAGCAGTTCTTC
TRBJ2-1 many TRBV20-1 TRBD1 CSANTGGSYNEQFF TGCAGTGCTAATACAGGGGGCTCCTACAATGAGCAGTTCTTC
TRBJ2-1 many TRBV28 NA CASSFNRAIHEQFF TGTGCCAGCAGTTTTAACAGGGCCATCCATGAGCAGTTCTTC
TRBJ1-5 NA TRBV6-1 NA CASSILISNQPQHF TGTGCCAGTAGTATACTTATTAGCAATCAGCCCCAGCATTTT
TRBJ2-7 few TRBV7-6 NA CASILKFGSTEQYF TGTGCCAGCATCCTAAAATTCGGGAGCACCGAGCAGTACTTC
TRBJ2-1 NA TRBV27 TRBD1 CASSLWDRSSKDEQLF TGTGCCAGCAGTTTATGGGACAGATCCTCTAAGGATGAGCAGCTCTTC
TRBJ2-7 few TRBV10-3 NA CAISVLGPYEQYF TGTGCCATCAGTGTTCTCGGTCCCTACGAGCAGTACTTC
TRBJ2-2 once TRBV27 NA CASSQLGFTNTGELFF TGTGCCAGCAGTCAGCTCGGATTCACGAACACCGGGGAGCTGTTCTTT
TRBJ1-5 many TRBV20-1 NA CSANRQNNQPQHF TGCAGTGCTAACAGACAGAACAATCAGCCCCAGCATTTT
TRBJ1-5 many TRBV27 TRBD1 CASRLTGYQPQHF TGTGCCAGCAGACTGACAGGGTACCAGCCCCAGCATTTT
TRBJ1-2 few TRBV28 NA CASSLPGAGYGYTF TGTGCCAGCAGTCTCCCTGGGGCTGGCTATGGCTACACCTTC
TRBJ2-1 NA TRBV5-1 NA CASSFTGQIEQFF TGCGCCAGCAGCTTCACAGGACAGATTGAGCAGTTCTTC
TRBJ2-7 few TRBV25-1 TRBD1 CASRSTGDEQYF TGTGCCAGCAGATCAACAGGGGATGAGCAGTACTTC
TRBJ1-1 NA TRBV6-1 NA CASSDHRASNTEAFF TGTGCCAGCAGTGACCACCGGGCCTCGAACACTGAAGCTTTCTTT
TRBJ2-7 few TRBV2 NA CASKGQIYEQYF TGTGCCAGCAAAGGACAGATCTACGAGCAGTACTTC
TRBJ1-1 few TRBV7-9 NA CASSPSGAGPNTEAFF TGTGCCAGCAGCCCCAGCGGGGCCGGACCGAACACTGAAGCTTTCTTT
TRBJ1-5 NA TRBV12-3/TRBV12-4 NA CASSLDGRVRNQPQHF TGTGCCAGCAGTTTAGACGGCAGGGTTAGGAATCAGCCCCAGCATTTT
TRBJ2-1 NA TRBV7-2 TRBD2 CASSLPAGGPGGLYEQFF TGTGCCAGCAGCTTACCAGCGGGAGGGCCGGGAGGGCTCTATGAGCAGTTCTTC